The 30 T cell receptor beta chains reported below all come from one sample, sequenced in a study of tumor-infiltrating lymphocytes in primary liver carcinoma. A constant-region primer served to make TCR beta cDNA from around 540 ng total RNA. Three nested multiplex PCR rounds, a slightly modified ARM-PCR, produced the libraries for TCR beta. In the first two PCR rounds, TRBV1-TRBV30 forward primers were paired with a C-beta reverse primer, and each round lasted roughly 9 cycles. TCRdb reprocessed the multiplex PCR reads via MiXCR and lists one record per CDR3 protein. Of 330,000 or so distinct CDR3 sequences detected, around three fifths appear once; the ten largest clones hold about 6.5%. Germline DNA was extracted too, while blood RNA derived from unsorted whole blood. The specimen was peripheral blood. The receptor set was obtained from a man aged 35 to 55 with primary liver carcinoma and hepatitis B virus infection.

This rearrangement joins TRBV12-3 or TRBV12-4 to TRBJ1-2; possible D gene TRBD1, 6 bases. Between the trimmed V and J ends, which lost 0 bases and 11 bases, there was a span of 13 bases. The CDR3 has 13 residues. CDR3 in DNA: TGTGCCAGCAGTTTAGCTAGGGGACACGGATACACCTTC. This translates into CASSLARGHGYTF.

This clonotype came up many times. The chain couples TRBV28 to TRBJ1-2; 9 bases fit TRBD1. Germline CDR1 is MDHEN and CDR2 is SYDVKM. The trim removed 2 bases at V and 5 bases at J, leaving 3 bases unmatched. The CDR3 loop spans 14 amino acids. As DNA, the CDR3 is TGTGCCAGCAGTTTAGGAGGGACAGGGTATGGCTACACCTTC. Protein: CASSLGGTGYGYTF.

This clonotype has only a few counts. This may come from a read error, since a much larger clone is one base off. The V and J genes are TRBV6-2 or TRBV6-3 and TRBJ1-2, with D hard to call. Germline CDR1 reads MNHEY; CDR2 reads SVGEGT. This CDR3 region has 10 residues. CDR3 sequence reads: CVTNGNGYTF. The CDR3 DNA is TGTGTCACCAACGGGAATGGCTACACCTTC.

J is TRBJ2-2 and V is TRBV13; D is undetermined. The ends were cut back, 5 bases at V and 3 bases at J, with 13 bases in the middle. The germline CDR1 and CDR2 sequences are PRHDT and FYEKMQ (reference sequence). The CDR3 totals 15 residues. CDR3 residues: CASSRRNTYTGELFF. CDR3 coding DNA: TGTGCCAGCAGCCGACGGAACACTTACACCGGGGAGCTGTTTTTT. Based on the CDR3 plus reference TRBV13 and TRBJ2-2, the full variable domain is AAGVIQSPRHLIKEKRETATLKCYPIPRHDTVYWYQQGPGQDPQFLISFYEKMQSDKGSIPDRFSAQQFSDYHSELNMSSLELGDSALYFCASSRRNTYTGELFFGEGSRLTVL.

Concerning this clonotype: Relative to the germline gene, one junction end is altered; a read error may explain this. The chain carries TRBV11-2 and TRBJ2-2, with D possibly TRBD2 on 5 matching bases. The V gene's germline CDR1 is SGHAT and CDR2 FQNNGV. The CDR3 has 13 amino acids. The chain's CDR3 is CASNWSGTGELFF. CDR3 sequence (DNA): TGCGCCAGCAACTGGAGCGGCACCGGGGAGCTGTTTTTT.

Regarding this clonotype: Just one base apart from a much larger clone, this may be a read error. Because the CDR3 is missing its conserved closing phenylalanine or tryptophan, this is likely a read error. The chain is built from TRBV10-3 and TRBJ2-1; D remains ambiguous. Trimming left V 6 bases short and J 4 bases short, with 4 bases between. This CDR3 has 11 residues. Germline V gives CDR1 ENHRY, CDR2 SYGVKD. The CDR3 region has the DNA TGTGCCATCAGCGGTTACAATGAGCAGTTCCTC. Translating it yields CAISGYNEQFL.

The chain recombines TRBV11-2 with TRBJ1-2, with 8 bases identical to TRBD1. V shed 3 bases and J 10 bases; nucleotides not matched to a gene: 13. The V gene's germline CDR1 is SGHAT and CDR2 FQNNGV. This CDR3 has 15 residues. The CDR3 loop is CASSLATGGLAAYTF. DNA for the CDR3: TGTGCCAGCAGCTTGGCTACAGGGGGGTTGGCTGCCTACACCTTC.

With regard to this clonotype: A single base separates this from a much larger clone, so it may be a read error. Since no conserved phenylalanine or tryptophan closes the CDR3, a read error is the likely cause. J is TRBJ1-1 and V is TRBV4-2; no reliable D call. Germline CDR1 is LGHNA and CDR2 is YNFKEQ. Trimming took off 5 bases at V and 8 bases at J, with 9 bases between the two ends. This CDR3 region has 11 residues. CDR3 coding DNA: TGTGCCAGCAGCAACACAGAAGAAGCTTTCATT. This codes for CASSNTEEAFI.

V and J are TRBV11-1 and TRBJ2-7; no definite D call. CDR3 length: 12 amino acids. Germline CDR1 reads SGHAT; CDR2 reads FQDESV (reference sequence). V was pared by 9 bases and J by 4 bases, with 13 bases between. The CDR3: CASNSRVYEQYF. The CDR3 coding sequence is TGTGCCAGTAACTCGAGAGTTTACGAGCAGTACTTC.

The V and J genes are TRBV11-2 and TRBJ2-5; unclear D gene. CDR1 is SGHAT and CDR2 is FQNNGV in the germline V gene. The CDR3 length is 14 residues. Trimming pared 1 base from V and 5 bases from J, leaving 11 bases between. The CDR3 loop is CASSLGLEQETQYF. CDR3 DNA: TGTGCCAGCAGCTTAGGCCTAGAGCAGGAGACCCAGTACTTC. The full variable domain, with the rest looked up from reference TRBV11-2 and TRBJ2-5, is EAGVAQSPRYKIIEKRQSVAFWCNPISGHATLYWYQQILGQGPKLLIQFQNNGVVDDSQLPKDRFSAERLKGVDSTLKIQPAKLEDSAVYLCASSLGLEQETQYFGPGTRLLVL.

This clonotype appeared many times. This chain links TRBV7-9 with TRBJ2-7; D perhaps matches TRBD1 (5 bases). Germline V lookup: CDR1 SEHNR, CDR2 FQNEAQ (reference sequence). The ends were cut back, 5 bases at V and 5 bases at J, with 13 bases in the middle. The CDR3 has 13 amino acids. The CDR3 bases are TGTGCCAGCAGCGTGACAGTTTCGGACGAGCAGTACTTC. Protein: CASSVTVSDEQYF.

The CDR3 loop is CASSLRTGEQYF. CDR3 DNA: TGTGCCAGCAGTTTACGGACGGGGGAGCAGTACTTC. The chain uses TRBV12-3 or TRBV12-4 and TRBJ2-7; tentatively, D is TRBD2 (5 bases). Trimming stripped 2 bases from V and 7 bases from J, with 9 bases between. CDR3 size: 12 residues.

With regard to this clonotype: A read error may explain this, as a much larger clone is one base away. The chain is built from TRBV5-5 and TRBJ2-2, with TRBD2 identical over 9 bases. The germline V gene has CDR1 SGHKS and CDR2 YYEKEE (reference sequence). With V trimmed by 1 base and J by 7 bases, 8 bases remained unmatched. The CDR3 runs 16 residues. The CDR3 DNA sequence: TGTGCCAGCAGCTTGAATAGCGGGGGTATCGTCGGGGAGCTGTTTTTT. This gives the protein CASSLNSGGIVGELFF.

This clonotype has just one count. The chain employs TRBV6-5 and TRBJ1-5, with TRBD1 as a possible D gene (5 bases). The ends were cut back, 5 bases at V and 5 bases at J, with 13 bases in the middle. CDR3 length: 14 residues. Looked up from germline, CDR1 is MNHEY and CDR2 is SVGAGI. DNA of the CDR3: TGTGCCAGCAGTGACAGACATGAGTATCAGCCCCAGCATTTT. Translation: CASSDRHEYQPQHF.

This clonotype appeared many times. J is TRBJ2-1 and V is TRBV6-2 or TRBV6-3, with unresolved D. The germline V gene encodes CDR1 MNHEY and CDR2 SVGEGT. This CDR3 spans 13 amino acids. Trimming removed 2 bases at V and 8 bases at J, with 10 bases between. The CDR3 nucleotides read TGTGCCAGCAGTTACGCTAGTTACTATGAGCAGTTCTTC. It specifies CASSYASYYEQFF.

Concerning this clonotype itself: At one of its ends the junction is not consistent with the germline gene, which may arise from a read error. The chain couples TRBV6-5 to TRBJ1-2; unclear D gene. The CDR3 is 13 residues long. CDR1 and CDR2 from the germline V gene are MNHEY and SVGAGI. The CDR3 DNA reads as TGTGCTAGCAGTTACGGGGTGAACTATGGCCACACCTTC. As protein: CASSYGVNYGHTF.

Concerning this clonotype: A much larger clone lies a single base off, so this may be a read error. The V gene is TRBV7-9, the J gene TRBJ2-1; D might be TRBD2 (5 bases). In germline, CDR1 is SEHNR, CDR2 FQNEAQ (reference sequence). The CDR3 length is 12 residues. CDR3 amino acids: CVSSRDYNEQFF. The CDR3 DNA sequence: TGTGTCAGCAGCCGGGACTACAATGAGCAGTTCTTC.

This clonotype was detected only once. The junction differs from germline at one of its ends, possibly a read error. The chain combines TRBV11-2 with TRBJ2-7; the D is unclear. Germline CDR1 SGHAT, CDR2 FQNNGV. The CDR3 covers 12 residues. This CDR3 reads CAGSLGRREQYF. The CDR3 bases are TGTGCCGGCAGCTTAGGTCGAAGGGAGCAGTACTTC.

This chain connects TRBV6-2 or TRBV6-3 to TRBJ1-5; D is unclear. Germline assignment: CDR1 MNHEY and CDR2 SVGEGT. CDR3 length equals 14 residues. With 7 bases removed from V and 8 bases from J, the gap between germline ends came to 18 bases. CDR3 nucleotide sequence: TGTGCCAGCAAATACGCGGGTTGGAGAGAGCCCCAGCATTTT. This encodes CASKYAGWREPQHF.

Regarding this clonotype: Since a much larger clone is just one base distant, this may be a read error. The rearrangement links TRBV6-5 to TRBJ2-7, with a tentative D call TRBD2 (7 bases). Germline CDR1 and CDR2: MNHEY and SVGAGI. The CDR3 runs to 15 residues. The CDR3 here is CASSQQGGSSYKQYF. The CDR3 DNA reads as TGTGCCAGCAGTCAACAGGGCGGGAGCTCCTACAAGCAGTACTTC.

Remarks on this clonotype: This clone may be a read error of a much larger clone one base away. This sequence joins TRBV12-3 or TRBV12-4 and TRBJ1-6; no reliable D call. The CDR3 totals 16 residues. The DNA of the CDR3 is TGTGTCAGCAGTTTAGCGCTCCCCACTTATAATTCACCCCTCCACTTT. Translation gives CVSSLALPTYNSPLHF.

V gene TRBV6-2 or TRBV6-3 combines with J gene TRBJ2-1, with no clear D. This CDR3 has 15 residues. V dropped 5 bases and J dropped 0 bases, with 11 bases sitting between them. Per germline, CDR1 MNHEY and CDR2 SVGEGT. The CDR3 loop is CASSPPTVSYNEQFF. The CDR3 nucleotides read TGTGCCAGCAGTCCCCCCACCGTCTCCTACAATGAGCAGTTCTTC.

The rearrangement links TRBV5-1 to TRBJ1-3; possible D gene TRBD1, 5 bases. CDR1 is SGHRS, CDR2 YFSETQ, per germline. The CDR3 length is 15 residues. Trimming removed 0 bases from V and 3 bases from J, with 10 bases in between. In DNA, the CDR3 is TGCGCCAGCAGCTTGGGGACAAACCTTGGAAACACCATATATTTT. Its protein product is CASSLGTNLGNTIYF.

The genes are TRBV11-2 and TRBJ2-7, with TRBD2 matching over 12 bases. This CDR3 has 18 residues. Germline V gene data show CDR1 as SGHAT and CDR2 as FQNNGV. The CDR3 sequence: CANSLVPGASGREREQYF. The CDR3 DNA follows: TGTGCTAACAGCTTAGTCCCCGGGGCTAGCGGGAGGGAGCGTGAGCAGTACTTC.

Comment on this clonotype: A much larger clone differs by one base, so this may be a read error. The chain employs TRBV4-2 and TRBJ2-6; D call uncertain. The CDR3 contains 14 residues. Looked up from germline, CDR1 is LGHNA and CDR2 is YNFKEQ. In DNA form, the CDR3 reads TGTACCAGCAGCCCGCAAACAGGGGCCAACGTCCTGACTTTC. As protein: CTSSPQTGANVLTF.

About this clonotype: The junction and the germline gene differ at one end; a read error may be behind it. The genes are TRBV11-2 and TRBJ2-4, with D perhaps given as TRBD1 or TRBD2 (6 bases each). The CDR3 is 17 amino acids. The germline CDR1 and CDR2 sequences are SGHAT and FQNNGV. CDR3 bases: TGCGCCAGCAGACTACCAACGAGGGGGAGGGCCAAAAACATTCAGTACTTC. Amino acid sequence: CASRLPTRGRAKNIQYF.

In the case of this clonotype: Relative to the germline gene, one junction end is altered; a read error may explain this. The gene calls are TRBV11-2 and TRBJ2-1; 9 bases fit TRBD1. This CDR3 has 16 amino acids. Germline-derived CDR1 and CDR2 are SGHAT and FQNNGV. The chain's CDR3 is CASSATGTGSYNEQFF. The CDR3 nucleotides read TGTGCCAGCAGCGCAACGGGGACAGGGAGCTACAATGAGCAATTCTTC.

On this clonotype: The junction and the germline gene differ at one end; a read error may be behind it. The chain recombines TRBV11-2 with TRBJ2-5; no definite D call. Germline V CDR1 and CDR2: SGHAT, FQNNGV. CDR3 length equals 13 residues. The CDR3 DNA sequence: TGTGCCGGCAGCTTACCTGCCTACGAGGCCCAGTACTTC. The encoded protein is CAGSLPAYEAQYF.

This clonotype came up a few times. Possible read error: a much larger clone is one base away. The CDR3 DNA follows: TGTGCCAGCAGACTGAACGGAGTTACCGACTACGAGCAGTTCTTC. Translating gives CASRLNGVTDYEQFF. This chain uses TRBV6-5 with TRBJ2-1; D might be TRBD2 (5 bases). The length of the CDR3 is 15 residues. Trimming left V 6 bases short and J 10 bases short, with 22 bases between. CDR1 and CDR2 (germline): MNHEY, SVGAGI.

This chain uses TRBV6-5 with TRBJ2-5; D remains unclear. The germline CDR1 and CDR2 sequences are MNHEY and SVGAGI. Trimming removed 9 bases from V and 5 bases from J, with 19 bases in between. This CDR3 is built from 14 residues. This CDR3 reads CASTCTALGETQYF. The CDR3 nucleotides are TGTGCCAGTACCTGTACAGCCCTGGGGGAGACCCAGTACTTC.